This passage covers 8 T cell receptor beta chains from one sample sequenced in a study of T cells in Graves' hyperthyroidism and ophthalmopathy. Amplification of TCR beta CDR3 regions used RNA as the template. The HTBI set primed first-round TCR CDR3 RT-PCR. TCRdb ran MiXCR on the multiplex PCR reads and lists one entry per CDR3 protein. The sample has about 300,000 distinct CDR3 sequences, approximately 16% seen once. Sequenced input: blood. The receptors originated from a man younger than 45 with Graves' hyperthyroidism.

The table lists this clonotype with a few counts. The CDR3 coding sequence is TGTGCCACCAGTGATCCTAGCGGGAGGGCCGTACCTCTTCCGATTCAGCAGTTCTTC. As protein: CATSDPSGRAVPLPIQQFF. The chain is built from TRBV24-1 and TRBJ2-1; 12 positions agree with TRBD2. V trimming: 3 bases; J trimming: 11 bases; junction bases outside the gene matches: 19. The CDR3 is 19 amino acids. Germline V gene sequence: CDR1 KGHDR, CDR2 SFDVKD.

This clonotype was detected ten times or more. This chain connects TRBV11-2 to TRBJ2-1; D may be TRBD1 or TRBD2 (6 bases each). V gave up 5 bases and J gave up 2 bases, with 22 bases separating them. The CDR3 runs to 18 residues. Germline V gene sequence: CDR1 SGHAT, CDR2 FQNNGV. The CDR3 reads CASSPRPGGGQTYNEQFF. CDR3 nucleotide sequence: TGTGCCAGCAGCCCCCGACCGGGTGGGGGGCAAACCTACAATGAGCAGTTCTTC.

Many counts were recorded for this clonotype. This sequence joins TRBV6-6 and TRBJ2-3; D is ambiguous. Germline CDR1 is MNHNY and CDR2 is SVGAGI (reference sequence). Trimming pared 0 bases from V and 6 bases from J, leaving 7 bases between. CDR3 length equals 13 residues. This CDR3 reads CASSYSEPDTQYF. The CDR3 nucleotides are TGTGCCAGCAGTTACTCAGAGCCCGATACGCAGTATTTT.

This clonotype was counted between two and nine times. The CDR3, as DNA: TGCAGTGCTAGAGATAGAGAGGGACCCCGCAGGTATGAGCAGTTCTTC. This codes for CSARDREGPRRYEQFF. V and J are TRBV20-1 and TRBJ2-1, with D perhaps TRBD1 or TRBD2 (5 bases each). CDR1 is DFQATT and CDR2 is SNEGSKA in the germline V gene (reference sequence). This CDR3 is built from 16 residues. The V gene lost 0 bases and the J gene lost 8 bases, with 20 bases spanning the gap.

The J gene is TRBJ2-1, the V gene TRBV20-1, with TRBD2 matching over 14 bases. The germline V gene has CDR1 DFQATT and CDR2 SNEGSKA (reference sequence). The ends lost 3 bases at V and 4 bases at J; junction bases unmatched: 14. CDR3 size: 19 residues. Here the CDR3 DNA reads TGCAGTGCTAGCCCTGGACTAGCGGGAGGAGCGGTTTTTTACAATGAGCAGTTCTTC. Translating gives CSASPGLAGGAVFYNEQFF.

This clonotype was counted ten times or more. The chain links TRBV5-1 to TRBJ2-7; D call uncertain. The CDR3 totals 15 residues. V was clipped by 1 base and J by 4 bases, with 15 bases between them. Germline CDR1 reads SGHRS; CDR2 reads YFSETQ. In DNA form, the CDR3 reads TGCGCCAGCAGCTTGTTCTCCCGCAACAGTTACGAGCAGTACTTC. The encoded protein is CASSLFSRNSYEQYF.

The chain combines TRBV19 with TRBJ2-1; D may correspond to TRBD1 or TRBD2 (5 bases each). V was shortened by 5 bases and J by 11 bases, with 13 bases between the two germline ends. This CDR3 is built from 12 residues. Germline CDR1 LNHDA, CDR2 SQIVND (reference sequence). The DNA of the CDR3 is TGTGCCAGTAGTGCGCCCGGGACCCAGCAGTTCTTC. It is translated as CASSAPGTQQFF.

At least ten counts were recorded for this clonotype. The rearrangement uses TRBV20-1 and TRBJ2-1; D is perhaps TRBD2 (5 bases). The CDR3 has 15 amino acids. Germline V gene lookup returns CDR1 DFQATT and CDR2 SNEGSKA (reference sequence). V lost 0 bases to trimming and J lost 8 bases, with 17 bases between them. CDR3 bases: TGCAGTGCTAGAGATCCTGAGGGTGCTGGGGATGAGCAGTTCTTC. Its protein product is CSARDPEGAGDEQFF.